The 27 T cell receptor beta chains reported below all come from one sample, sequenced in a study of OX40 agonist ivuxolimab in advanced cancers. Sequencing used immunoSEQ multiplex PCR; TCRdb keeps in-frame clones, though not all of them. The table lists under 65,000 clones, 91% of them singletons. Sequencing used CD4+ or CD8+ T cells sorted from blood, obtained in a trial of the OX40 agonist ivuxolimab. These TCRs come from an adult with an advanced solid tumor such as melanoma, head and neck, liver or kidney cancer.

In its sample, this clone ranks as medium-sized. The chain employs TRBV7-6 and TRBJ1-2, with 7 nucleotides matching TRBD1. CDR1 and CDR2 (germline): SGHVS, FNYEAQ. This CDR3 contains 14 residues. With 1 base clipped from V and 6 bases from J, the junction kept 5 bases outside the gene matches. The CDR3 sequence is CASSLGPRGDGYTF. CDR3 coding DNA: TGTGCCAGCAGCTTAGGTCCCAGGGGGGATGGCTACACCTTC.

The CDR3 loop reads CASSYRGRRERDTQYF. DNA for the CDR3: TGTGCCAGCAGCTACCGAGGCCGGCGGGAGCGTGATACGCAGTATTTT. The gene calls are TRBV9 and TRBJ2-3; the match to TRBD2 covers 7 bases. Per germline, CDR1 SGDLS and CDR2 YYNGEE. CDR3 length equals 16 residues. V shed 4 bases and J 6 bases; nucleotides not matched to a gene: 14.

This rearrangement joins TRBV6-5 to TRBJ1-2; possibly TRBD1 for D (6 bases). Germline V gene lookup returns CDR1 MNHEY and CDR2 SVGAGI. The V and J ends lost 0 bases and 3 bases respectively, with 11 bases between them. CDR3 length: 15 residues. For the CDR3, the DNA is TGTGCCAGCAGTTACTCGGCAGGGGAACACTATGGCTACACCTTC. Translated: CASSYSAGEHYGYTF.

V and J are TRBV11-2 and TRBJ2-5; D gene uncertain. Between the trimmed V and J ends, which lost 5 bases and 1 base, there was a span of 8 bases. Germline values: CDR1 SGHAT, CDR2 FQNNGV. The CDR3 has 13 amino acids. The CDR3 nucleotides read TGTGCCAGCAGCCCGAGGACCCAAGAGACCCAGTACTTC. It yields the protein CASSPRTQETQYF.

The chain joins TRBV5-5 to TRBJ2-7, with 7 bases matching TRBD1. V was clipped by 3 bases and J by 2 bases; unmatched bases: 2. Germline lookup yields CDR1 SGHKS and CDR2 YYEKEE (reference sequence). The CDR3 spans 13 residues. DNA of the CDR3: TGTGCCAGCAGCTATGGACAGGCCTACGAGCAGTACTTC. Translation: CASSYGQAYEQYF. Combining the CDR3 with reference TRBV5-5 and TRBJ2-7 gives the whole variable domain DAGVTQSPTHLIKTRGQQVTLRCSPISGHKSVSWYQQVLGQGPQFIFQYYEKEERGRGNFPDRFSARQFPNYSSELNVNALLLGDSALYLCASSYGQAYEQYFGPGTRLTVT.

CDR3 in amino acids: CASPDSEGAGELFF. DNA for the CDR3: TGTGCCAGCCCAGATTCAGAGGGGGCCGGGGAGCTGTTTTTT. The gene calls are TRBV6-1 and TRBJ2-2; tentatively, D is TRBD1 (6 bases). V lost 8 bases and J lost 6, with 16 bases in between. Per the germline V gene, CDR1 is MNHNS and CDR2 is SASEGT. CDR3 length equals 14 residues.

This chain uses TRBV7-9 with TRBJ2-7; TRBD1 is a possible D gene (6 bases). The CDR3 length is 14 residues. The germline gives CDR1 SEHNR, CDR2 FQNEAQ (reference sequence). V lost 5 bases and J lost 2, with 13 bases in between. This CDR3 reads CASSGRGIPYEQYF. CDR3 sequence (DNA): TGTGCCAGCAGCGGTAGGGGGATCCCCTACGAGCAGTACTTC. Drawing the rest from reference TRBV7-9 and TRBJ2-7, the complete variable domain is DTGVSQNPRHKITKRGQNVTFRCDPISEHNRLYWYRQTLGQGPEFLTYFQNEAQLEKSRLLSDRFSAERPKGSFSTLEIQRTEQGDSAMYLCASSGRGIPYEQYFGPGTRLTVT.

J is TRBJ2-1 and V is TRBV7-8; D gene ambiguous. This CDR3 is 15 amino acids long. V shed 7 bases and J shed 8 bases, with 21 bases lying between them. Germline CDR1 SGHVS, CDR2 FQNEAQ. This CDR3 is CASTSTMAGWDEQFF. CDR3 DNA sequence: TGTGCCAGCACTTCAACCATGGCAGGATGGGATGAGCAGTTCTTC. The entire variable domain, with the rest obtained from reference TRBV7-8 and TRBJ2-1, is as follows: GAGVSQSPRYKVAKRGQDVALRCDPISGHVSLFWYQQALGQGPEFLTYFQNEAQLDKSGLPSDRFFAERPEGSVSTLKIQRTQQEDSAVYLCASTSTMAGWDEQFFGPGTRLTVL.

The CDR3 sequence is CASSQVLAGVYEQYF. CDR3 nucleotide sequence: TGCGCCAGCAGCCAGGTACTAGCGGGAGTGTACGAGCAGTACTTC. The chain recombines TRBV4-1 with TRBJ2-7, with 11 bases fitting TRBD2. CDR1 MGHRA and CDR2 YSYEKL come from the germline V gene. J lost 4 bases, V lost 3 bases, and 5 bases had no gene match. This CDR3 comprises 15 residues.

CDR3 nucleotides: TGTGCCAGCAGCTCTAGCGGGAGACCCCACAATGAGCAGTTCTTC. Protein product: CASSSSGRPHNEQFF. The chain uses TRBV6-5 and TRBJ2-1; 10 bases agree with TRBD2. The germline V gene encodes CDR1 MNHEY and CDR2 SVGAGI. The ends lost 6 bases at V and 5 bases at J; junction bases unmatched: 7. This CDR3 has 15 amino acids.

The rearrangement uses TRBV27 and TRBJ1-5; 7 positions agree with TRBD1. This CDR3 has 18 amino acids. The ends lost 3 bases at V and 5 bases at J; junction bases unmatched: 16. From germline, CDR1 is MNHEY and CDR2 SMNVEV (reference sequence). CDR3 DNA: TGTGCCAGCAGTTTCCAAGGGGGCTCGGGGGGCGGGGATCAGCCCCAGCATTTT. It is translated as CASSFQGGSGGGDQPQHF.

The CDR3 spells CASSSNTLQGWINTDTQYF. Here the CDR3 DNA reads TGTGCCAGCAGCTCGAATACGCTACAGGGATGGATAAACACAGATACGCAGTATTTT. This rearrangement joins TRBV7-9 to TRBJ2-3, with a weak D call TRBD1 (6 bases). This CDR3 contains 19 residues. The germline V and J ends were trimmed by 4 bases and 2 bases, with 25 bases remaining between them. The germline gives CDR1 SEHNR, CDR2 FQNEAQ (reference sequence).

The V call is TRBV9, the J call TRBJ2-5, with 8 bases aligning to TRBD2. CDR1 is SGDLS and CDR2 is YYNGEE in the germline V gene. V shed 2 bases, J shed 2 bases, and the junction held 8 bases outside the gene matches. There are 16 residues in the CDR3. The CDR3 sequence: CASSVSAGGRQETQYF. CDR3 nucleotide sequence: TGTGCCAGCAGCGTTAGCGCGGGAGGTCGTCAAGAGACCCAGTACTTC.

This clone was picked up a small number of times. The chain couples TRBV28 to TRBJ2-1; D remains ambiguous. V was trimmed by 10 bases and J by 0 bases, leaving 19 bases between them. The CDR3 extends over 16 amino acids. The germline gives CDR1 MDHEN, CDR2 SYDVKM. CDR3 bases: TGTGCCACCTACCCCACGAGGATTACCTCCTACAATGAGCAGTTCTTC. Amino acids: CATYPTRITSYNEQFF.

The chain joins TRBV11-2 to TRBJ2-5; no definite D call. CDR3 size: 16 residues. V gave up 2 bases and J gave up 2 bases, with 15 bases separating them. The germline CDR1 and CDR2 sequences are SGHAT and FQNNGV. The CDR3 here is CASSLIFGPGQETQYF. The CDR3 region has the DNA TGTGCCAGCAGCTTAATCTTCGGTCCCGGGCAAGAGACCCAGTACTTC.

This chain links TRBV14 with TRBJ2-7; D is perhaps TRBD1 (5 bases). Germline V lookup: CDR1 SGHDN, CDR2 FVKESK. The V gene lost 1 base and the J gene lost 2 bases, with 12 bases spanning the gap. The CDR3 has 15 residues. CDR3 loop: CASSQGAGPTYEQYF. CDR3 DNA sequence: TGTGCCAGCAGCCAAGGGGCAGGGCCTACCTACGAGCAGTACTTC.

The V call is TRBV5-5, the J call TRBJ2-3, with a possible D match to TRBD2 (6 bases). Germline-derived CDR1 and CDR2 are SGHKS and YYEKEE (reference sequence). Trimming removed 5 bases at V and 1 base at J, with 14 bases between. This CDR3 region has 15 residues. The CDR3 DNA reads TGTGCCAGCAGATCGCTAGCGATTGGCACAGATACGCAGTATTTT. Translation: CASRSLAIGTDTQYF.

The V call is TRBV7-9, the J call TRBJ2-3, with D possibly being TRBD2 (5 bases). This CDR3 is 14 amino acids long. The germline V gene encodes CDR1 SEHNR and CDR2 FQNEAQ (reference sequence). Trimming removed 1 base at V and 5 bases at J, with 10 bases between. CDR3 DNA sequence: TGTGCCAGCAGCTTAGTTCGGGGTGGAGATACGCAGTATTTT. Translation: CASSLVRGGDTQYF.

V usage is TRBV6-6 and J usage is TRBJ2-7; possible D gene TRBD2, 6 bases. V dropped 0 bases and J dropped 2 bases, with 8 bases sitting between them. CDR1 MNHNY and CDR2 SVGAGI come from the germline V gene (reference sequence). The CDR3 is 14 amino acids. The CDR3 sequence is CASSYSGGTYEQYF. The CDR3 DNA sequence: TGTGCCAGCAGTTACTCGGGGGGAACCTACGAGCAGTACTTC.

V usage is TRBV7-9 and J usage is TRBJ2-3; no definite D call. Germline V gene sequence: CDR1 SEHNR, CDR2 FQNEAQ (reference sequence). The CDR3 consists of 15 residues. The V gene lost 5 bases and the J gene lost 1 base, with 13 bases spanning the gap. Here the CDR3 reads CASSPLGGGTDTQYF. CDR3 bases: TGTGCCAGCAGCCCCCTTGGCGGAGGCACAGATACGCAGTATTTT.

This clone was counted a single time. The chain carries TRBV7-9 and TRBJ1-1; 10 bases are a match to TRBD1. The CDR3 is 16 residues long. The germline gives CDR1 SEHNR, CDR2 FQNEAQ (reference sequence). V dropped 4 bases and J dropped 2; count of bases not matched to a gene: 7. This chain's CDR3 is CASSSGQGYLNTEAFF. In DNA form, the CDR3 reads TGTGCCAGCAGCTCGGGACAGGGGTACCTCAACACTGAAGCTTTCTTT.

V gene TRBV9 combines with J gene TRBJ2-2; possible D gene TRBD1, 5 bases. Trimming left V 4 bases short and J 3 bases short, with 13 bases between. Looked up from germline, CDR1 is SGDLS and CDR2 is YYNGEE. The CDR3 is 15 residues long. CDR3 sequence: CASSNPGFYTGELFF. CDR3 in DNA: TGTGCCAGCAGCAACCCAGGGTTCTACACCGGGGAGCTGTTTTTT.

The chain uses TRBV11-2 and TRBJ1-2; D not certain. V lost 5 bases and J lost 7, with 17 bases in between. The length of the CDR3 is 14 residues. In germline, CDR1 is SGHAT, CDR2 FQNNGV. The CDR3 DNA reads TGTGCCAGCAGCCCTGTTATGTATGGGTTTGGCTACACCTTC. Translating it yields CASSPVMYGFGYTF.

The chain couples TRBV7-4 to TRBJ1-2, with 8 bases fitting TRBD1. Trimming cost V 5 bases and J 5 bases; bases outside gene matches: 13. CDR3 size: 16 residues. Germline CDR1 is SGHVT and CDR2 is SQSDAQ. The CDR3 DNA sequence: TGTGCCAGCAGCACCCGGACAGGGCCGGAGGGGTATGGCTACACCTTC. Residues: CASSTRTGPEGYGYTF.

The chain has TRBV4-1 and TRBJ1-5; no clear D gene. The CDR3 runs 15 residues. The germline V gene encodes CDR1 MGHRA and CDR2 YSYEKL. Trimming left V 1 base short and J 1 base short, with 8 bases between. The CDR3 loop is CASSQGQESNQPQHF. The CDR3 DNA sequence: TGCGCCAGCAGCCAAGGGCAGGAGAGCAATCAGCCCCAGCATTTT.

V and J are TRBV27 and TRBJ2-5, with TRBD1 identical over 8 bases. Germline trimming cut 5 bases from V and 5 bases from J; bases unmatched to any gene: 7. The CDR3 has 14 amino acids. Germline V lookup: CDR1 MNHEY, CDR2 SMNVEV (reference sequence). The CDR3, as DNA: TGTGCCAGCAGTATTACAGGGGGAGGTGAGACCCAGTACTTC. It translates to CASSITGGGETQYF.

The J gene is TRBJ2-2, the V gene TRBV7-3, with 11 nucleotides matching TRBD2. The CDR3 is 15 amino acids. The V segment lost 0 bases and the J segment 11 bases; nucleotides outside the gene matches: 5. In germline, CDR1 is SGHTA, CDR2 FQGTGA. In DNA form, the CDR3 reads TGTGCCAGCAGCTTAACGTTAACTAGCGGGAGCGAGCTGTTTTTT. Its protein product is CASSLTLTSGSELFF.